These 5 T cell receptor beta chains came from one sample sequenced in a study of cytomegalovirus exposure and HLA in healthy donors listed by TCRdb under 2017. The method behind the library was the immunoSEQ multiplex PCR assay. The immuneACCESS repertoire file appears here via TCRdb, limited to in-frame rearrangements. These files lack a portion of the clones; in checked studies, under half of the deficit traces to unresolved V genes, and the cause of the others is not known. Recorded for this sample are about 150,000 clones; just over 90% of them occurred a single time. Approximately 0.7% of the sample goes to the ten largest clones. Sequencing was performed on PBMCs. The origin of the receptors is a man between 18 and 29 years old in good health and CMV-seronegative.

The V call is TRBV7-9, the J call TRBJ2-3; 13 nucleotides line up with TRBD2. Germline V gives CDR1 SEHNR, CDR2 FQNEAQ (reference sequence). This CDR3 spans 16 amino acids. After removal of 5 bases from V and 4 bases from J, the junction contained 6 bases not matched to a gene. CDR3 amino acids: CASSRLAGGHADTQYF. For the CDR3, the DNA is TGTGCCAGCAGCCGACTAGCGGGGGGACACGCAGATACGCAGTATTTT.

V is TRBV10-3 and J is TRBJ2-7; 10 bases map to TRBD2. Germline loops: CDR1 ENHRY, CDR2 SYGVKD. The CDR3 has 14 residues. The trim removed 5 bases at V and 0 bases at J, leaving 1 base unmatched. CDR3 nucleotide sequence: TGTGCCATCAGTTCTAGCGGGAGCTCCTACGAGCAGTACGTC. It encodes CAISSSGSSYEQYV.

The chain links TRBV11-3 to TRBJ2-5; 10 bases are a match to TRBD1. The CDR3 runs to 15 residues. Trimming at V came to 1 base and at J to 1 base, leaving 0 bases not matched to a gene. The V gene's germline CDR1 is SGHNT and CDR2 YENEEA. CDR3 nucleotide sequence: TGTGCCAGCAGCTTAGGGGACAGGGGCCAAGAGACCCAGTACTTC. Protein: CASSLGDRGQETQYF.

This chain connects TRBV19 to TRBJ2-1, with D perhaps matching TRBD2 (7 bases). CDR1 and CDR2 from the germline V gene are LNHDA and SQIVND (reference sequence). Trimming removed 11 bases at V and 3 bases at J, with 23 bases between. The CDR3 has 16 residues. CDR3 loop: CAQVVGRGGGYNEQFF. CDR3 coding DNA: TGTGCCCAAGTAGTAGGGAGAGGGGGGGGCTACAATGAGCAGTTCTTC.

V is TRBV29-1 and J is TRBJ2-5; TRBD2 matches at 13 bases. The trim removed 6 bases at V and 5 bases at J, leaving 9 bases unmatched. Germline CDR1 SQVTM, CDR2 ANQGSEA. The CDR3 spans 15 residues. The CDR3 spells CSVPTSGGGFETQYF. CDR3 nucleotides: TGCAGCGTCCCAACTAGCGGGGGGGGTTTCGAGACCCAGTACTTC. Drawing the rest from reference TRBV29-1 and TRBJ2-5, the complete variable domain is SAVISQKPSRDICQRGTSLTIQCQVDSQVTMMFWYRQQPGQSLTLIATANQGSEATYESGFVIDKFPISRPNLTFSTLTVSNMSPEDSSIYLCSVPTSGGGFETQYFGPGTRLLVL.